Listed below are T cell receptor beta chains from one sample, sequenced in a study of blood T cell repertoires in COVID-19. The repertoire was sequenced with immunoSEQ multiplex PCR; TCRdb's copy has only in-frame clones and lacks some. The sample gives around 260,000 clones, 70% to 90% of which show up once; around 2.9% is in the top ten. Sequenced material: peripheral blood. Source of these receptors: a woman aged 30 to 39 with active or convalescent COVID-19. The conserved cysteine and the conserved F or W are not part of the CDR3 here.

cdr3_aa j_call v_call
ASSLTGEDNEQF TRBJ2-1 TRBV7-6
SAHTGANEQF TRBJ2-1 TRBV29-1
ASKGGVNNSPLH TRBJ1-6 TRBV7-8
ASSTGSTDTQY TRBJ2-3 TRBV11-3
ASSQGGPNTGELF TRBJ2-2 TRBV4-3
ASSFGTDNSPLH TRBJ1-6 TRBV27
ASRRPAGESTDTQY TRBJ2-3 TRBV21-1
ASSLDVRDYEQY TRBJ2-7 TRBV7-9
ASSTHGAAGGRGNEQY TRBJ2-7 TRBV6-2/TRBV6-3
ASLLTGGAAGELF TRBJ2-2 TRBV6-6
ASSPQVSNQPQH TRBJ1-5 TRBV5-5
ASSMKMGGRANEKLF TRBJ1-4 TRBV19
ASSPRQGQGFAYEQY TRBJ2-7 TRBV18
ASSPTPGVGSGANVLT TRBJ2-6 TRBV7-2
ASSYSVQGAPGQPQH TRBJ1-5 TRBV6-2/TRBV6-3
ASSWTGMNNYEQY TRBJ2-7 TRBV5-1
ASSPRTGNYGYT TRBJ1-2 TRBV7-9
ASSPEAHQNEKLF TRBJ1-4 TRBV3-1/TRBV3-2
ASSLGDKSEKLF TRBJ1-4 TRBV7-2
AIAADADTQY TRBJ2-3 TRBV10-3
HSEHGVGGYT TRBJ1-2 TRBV2
ASSLEGTNYGYT TRBJ1-2 TRBV7-9
ASSRDSQRVGYT TRBJ1-2 TRBV5-4
ASSGGIAYNSPLH TRBJ1-6 TRBV28
ASSDDRELYEQY TRBJ2-7 TRBV5-1
ASSFAGLSSYEQY TRBJ2-7 TRBV7-2
ASSSPLGQEQF TRBJ2-1 TRBV7-3
ASSLQVAITDTQY TRBJ2-3 TRBV18
SGTGEGNTIY TRBJ1-3 TRBV29-1
ASSRPPGTGNTGELF TRBJ2-2 TRBV6-2/TRBV6-3
ASSSSRGTEQF TRBJ2-1 TRBV7-2
ASSLGPQAYNEQF TRBJ2-1 TRBV5-1
ATMTGGINQPQH TRBJ1-5 TRBV10-3
ASSRGSEAF TRBJ1-1 TRBV7-8
ASSPNRFYEQY TRBJ2-7 TRBV7-2
AWRKDRASYEQY TRBJ2-7 TRBV30
ASASGQGHETQY TRBJ2-5 TRBV6-5
SAPGRGTDTQY TRBJ2-3 TRBV29-1
ASSLGGAGPPYEQY TRBJ2-7 TRBV5-4
ASSYGRAGVTQY TRBJ2-5 TRBV7-8
ASSPSNTGGRQPQH TRBJ1-5 TRBV18
ASRGAYEQY TRBJ2-7 TRBV2
ASSQGQVNTGELF TRBJ2-2 TRBV5-1
SVVRQGLYNEQF TRBJ2-1 TRBV29-1
AWSRTGRGTGELF TRBJ2-2 TRBV30
AKAISGNTIY TRBJ1-3 TRBV10-3
SASPRTDNEQF TRBJ2-1 TRBV20-1
ASSPSGRAGDTGELF TRBJ2-2 TRBV7-3
ASSLAGFRGGPKDTQY TRBJ2-3 TRBV7-8
ASSLAPGQLNTIY TRBJ1-3 TRBV7-2
ASSQAGNNSPLH TRBJ1-6 TRBV4-3